A single sample is the source of the 25 T cell receptor beta chains below, sequenced in a study of T cells in Graves' hyperthyroidism and ophthalmopathy. Amplified TCR beta CDR3 regions derived from RNA transcripts. HTBI primers were used for first-round RT-PCR of the TCR CDR3. In TCRdb, the multiplex PCR reads were re-called with MiXCR into one record per CDR3 protein. The sample yields over 350,000 distinct CDR3 sequences, 14% to 15% seen once. The sample comprised blood. The source of these receptors is a man in his late teens or twenties with Graves' ophthalmopathy.

The sample holds many counts of this clonotype. Written as DNA, the CDR3 is TGTGCCAGCAGCTTAGGACAGACGAACACTGAAGCTTTCTTT. Residues: CASSLGQTNTEAFF. The chain has TRBV7-9 and TRBJ1-1; possibly TRBD1 for D (5 bases). The CDR3 extends over 14 amino acids. Germline V lookup: CDR1 SEHNR, CDR2 FQNEAQ (reference sequence). The ends were cut back, 1 base at V and 1 base at J, with 7 bases in the middle.

The V gene is TRBV12-3 or TRBV12-4, the J gene TRBJ1-2; 7 bases agree with TRBD1. V was pared by 5 bases and J by 6 bases, with 12 bases of the junction left unmatched. CDR3 length: 15 amino acids. This chain's CDR3 is CASSPGTEKSHGYTF. The CDR3 DNA is TGTGCCAGCAGTCCAGGGACAGAGAAGTCTCATGGCTACACCTTC.

This clonotype was seen at least ten times. The genes are TRBV20-1 and TRBJ2-5; TRBD2 agrees at 9 bases. V gave up 2 bases and J gave up 7 bases; unmatched junction bases: 8. Germline values: CDR1 DFQATT, CDR2 SNEGSKA (reference sequence). The CDR3 is made up of 14 amino acids. CDR3 sequence (DNA): TGCAGTGCTAGACCTAGCGGGAAGCGCGTGACCCAGTACTTC. It codes for CSARPSGKRVTQYF.

This clonotype was detected many times. The V gene is TRBV6-2 or TRBV6-3, the J gene TRBJ1-1, with D maybe TRBD1 (5 bases). Deletions cut 4 bases from V and 0 bases from J, with 18 bases between. The CDR3 extends over 17 amino acids. The germline V gene has CDR1 MNHEY and CDR2 SVGEGT. CDR3 bases: TGTGCCAGCAGTTTCGCGACAAGGGGAAAACTGAACACTGAAGCTTTCTTT. Residues: CASSFATRGKLNTEAFF.

V is TRBV20-1 and J is TRBJ2-5; a possible D gene is TRBD2 (6 bases). V was shortened by 1 base and J by 5 bases, with 14 bases between the two germline ends. Germline V lookup: CDR1 DFQATT, CDR2 SNEGSKA (reference sequence). The CDR3 length is 14 residues. CDR3 sequence reads: CSARVRRAFETQYF. Written as DNA, the CDR3 is TGCAGTGCTAGAGTGCGGAGGGCTTTTGAGACCCAGTACTTC.

This clonotype was picked up many times. The chain is built from TRBV20-1 and TRBJ2-5, with 14 bases matching TRBD2. V dropped 6 bases and J dropped 4; count of bases not matched to a gene: 16. The germline V gene encodes CDR1 DFQATT and CDR2 SNEGSKA (reference sequence). The CDR3 extends over 18 amino acids. The DNA of the CDR3 is TGCAGTGCCAGCTCCCCGGGACTAGCGGGAGATAGCGGAGAGACCCAGTACTTC. Protein product: CSASSPGLAGDSGETQYF.

Many counts were recorded for this clonotype. This rearrangement joins TRBV7-9 to TRBJ1-2; 9 bases match TRBD1. Germline lookup yields CDR1 SEHNR and CDR2 FQNEAQ (reference sequence). The CDR3 totals 16 residues. The trim removed 4 bases at V and 3 bases at J, leaving 9 bases unmatched. The CDR3 is CASSSQGAPGYYGYTF. The CDR3 nucleotides are TGTGCCAGCAGCTCACAGGGGGCGCCTGGATACTATGGCTACACCTTC.

In its sample, this clonotype was seen many times. The chain couples TRBV6-4 to TRBJ1-5; D not certain. The germline V and J ends were trimmed by 3 bases and 0 bases, with 3 bases remaining between them. The CDR3 sequence is 13 residues long. Germline V gives CDR1 MRHNA, CDR2 SNTAGT. CDR3 sequence (DNA): TGTGCCAGCAGTGAAGGTAGCAATCAGCCCCAGCATTTT. This gives the protein CASSEGSNQPQHF.

This clonotype has a count of ten or more. This rearrangement joins TRBV11-2 to TRBJ2-5; TRBD2 aligns across 7 bases. CDR1 is SGHAT and CDR2 is FQNNGV in the germline V gene. The CDR3 has 14 amino acids. Trimming took 6 bases from V and 2 from J; bases not matched to a gene: 6. The CDR3 DNA sequence: TGTGCCAGCAGACCCACGCGGGGGCAAGAGACCCAGTACTTC. The encoded protein is CASRPTRGQETQYF.

The V call is TRBV19, the J call TRBJ1-2; TRBD1 matches at 7 bases. The germline gives CDR1 LNHDA, CDR2 SQIVND (reference sequence). The CDR3 loop spans 14 amino acids. J was trimmed by 0 bases and V by 3 bases; bases with no gene match: 1. Here the CDR3 DNA reads TGTGCCAGTAGTATCGGGACAGCTAACTATGGCTACACCTTC. It yields the protein CASSIGTANYGYTF.

This clonotype was observed many times. J is TRBJ2-1 and V is TRBV6-5, with 14 bases that match TRBD2. The germline V gene has CDR1 MNHEY and CDR2 SVGAGI. J gave up 13 bases and V 0 bases, and 5 bases lay outside the gene matches. This CDR3 is 15 amino acids long. The CDR3 region has the DNA TGTGCCAGCAGTTACTCTCGGACTAGCGGGAGGCCCCAGTTCTTC. It yields the protein CASSYSRTSGRPQFF.

A few counts support this clonotype. The rearrangement uses TRBV4-2 and TRBJ1-2; 8 bases are a match to TRBD1. CDR1 is LGHNA, CDR2 YNFKEQ, per germline. The CDR3 is 16 residues long. Trimming took 0 bases from V and 3 from J; bases not matched to a gene: 6. Here the CDR3 reads CASSQDYPTGDYGYTF. CDR3 in DNA: TGTGCCAGCAGCCAAGATTACCCGACAGGGGACTATGGCTACACCTTC.

This clonotype was observed at least ten times. This chain connects TRBV7-2 to TRBJ1-2; D not certain. This CDR3 has 13 residues. Trimming shortened V by 5 bases and J by 6 bases, and 13 bases separated the two germline ends. Germline values: CDR1 SGHTA, CDR2 FQGNSA. The CDR3 loop reads CASSLRTVHGYTF. The CDR3 DNA follows: TGTGCCAGCAGCCTTAGGACCGTTCATGGCTACACCTTC.

This clonotype has ten or more counts. The chain uses TRBV3-1 and TRBJ1-1; D not certain. Trimming removed 2 bases from V and 1 base from J, with 8 bases in between. CDR3 length: 14 residues. Looked up from germline, CDR1 is LGHDT and CDR2 is YNNKEL (reference sequence). CDR3 in DNA: TGTGCCAGCAGCCAAAGGCAGGCGAACACTGAAGCTTTCTTT. This encodes CASSQRQANTEAFF. Full variable domain (outside the CDR3, taken from reference TRBV3-1 and TRBJ1-1): DTAVSQTPKYLVTQMGNDKSIKCEQNLGHDTMYWYKQDSKKFLKIMFSYNNKELIINETVPNRFSPKSPDKAHLNLHINSLELGDSAVYFCASSQRQANTEAFFGQGTRLTVV.

J is TRBJ2-7 and V is TRBV24-1, with unresolved D. Trimming shortened V by 6 bases and J by 1 base, and 6 bases separated the two germline ends. CDR1 is KGHDR, CDR2 SFDVKD, per germline. The CDR3 is made up of 12 amino acids. Written as DNA, the CDR3 is TGTGCCACCAGTAACGGATCCTACGAGCAGTACTTC. Encoded protein: CATSNGSYEQYF.

In the case of this clonotype: The missing conserved phenylalanine or tryptophan at the end of this CDR3 makes a read error likely. This chain uses TRBV19 with TRBJ1-1; D may be TRBD1 (5 bases). Trimming took off 5 bases at V and 0 bases at J, with 7 bases between the two ends. The CDR3 consists of 13 residues. The germline CDR1 and CDR2 sequences are LNHDA and SQIVND (reference sequence). The chain's CDR3 is CASSATVNTEAFL. The CDR3 DNA reads as TGTGCCAGTAGTGCGACAGTGAACACTGAAGCTTTCCTT.

This clonotype appeared a few times. This rearrangement joins TRBV18 to TRBJ1-5, with D possibly being TRBD1 (6 bases). V lost 6 bases and J lost 0, with 15 bases in between. The CDR3 loop spans 16 amino acids. Germline V lookup: CDR1 KGHSH, CDR2 LQKENI. The CDR3 DNA reads TGTGCCAGCTCCCCCGGGACACCCCATAGCAATCAGCCCCAGCATTTT. Amino acid sequence: CASSPGTPHSNQPQHF.

As concerns this clonotype: Possible read error: a much larger clone is one base away. CDR3 coding DNA: TGTGTCAGCAGCGGCAGGGAAAGTGATGAAGCTTTCTTT. This codes for CVSSGRESDEAFF. The rearrangement uses TRBV3-1 and TRBJ1-1; tentatively, D is TRBD1 (5 bases). Looked up from germline, CDR1 is LGHDT and CDR2 is YNNKEL (reference sequence). CDR3 length: 13 residues.

As for this clonotype: One base away lies a much larger clone, so this may be a sequencing read error. The rearrangement uses TRBV3-1 and TRBJ2-1, with TRBD2 as a possible D gene (5 bases). CDR3 length: 12 amino acids. Per germline, CDR1 LGHDT and CDR2 YNNKEL (reference sequence). Trimming removed 0 bases at V and 10 bases at J, with 7 bases between. This CDR3 is CASSQDDYEQFF. Written as DNA, the CDR3 is TGTGCCAGCAGCCAAGACGACTACGAGCAGTTCTTC.

Only a few counts were recorded for this clonotype. The gene calls are TRBV14 and TRBJ2-5; D is perhaps TRBD2 (5 bases). V lost 4 bases to trimming and J lost 5 bases, with 11 bases between them. CDR1 SGHDN and CDR2 FVKESK come from the germline V gene. This CDR3 region has 13 residues. CDR3 in DNA: TGTGCCAGCAGCCCCCGAGGGTCGGAGACCCAGTACTTC. Translated: CASSPRGSETQYF.

This clonotype was recorded many times. V gene TRBV20-1 combines with J gene TRBJ2-4; TRBD2 agrees at 9 bases. V shed 5 bases and J 8 bases; nucleotides not matched to a gene: 10. Germline CDR1 reads DFQATT; CDR2 reads SNEGSKA (reference sequence). The CDR3 sequence is 14 residues long. CDR3 in amino acids: CSAPGTSWDDIQYF. CDR3 nucleotides: TGCAGTGCTCCCGGGACTAGCTGGGATGACATTCAGTACTTC.

This clonotype was recorded at least ten times. The gene calls are TRBV11-2 and TRBJ2-4; D is uncertain. The CDR3 sequence is 14 residues long. V was trimmed by 7 bases and J by 0 bases, leaving 10 bases between them. Germline CDR1 SGHAT, CDR2 FQNNGV. CDR3 region: CASTPTVAKNIQYF. In DNA, the CDR3 is TGTGCCAGCACCCCAACTGTAGCCAAAAACATTCAGTACTTC.

This clonotype was recorded at least ten times. The chain joins TRBV28 to TRBJ1-1; 8 bases are a match to TRBD1. CDR3 length: 15 amino acids. Germline assignment: CDR1 MDHEN and CDR2 SYDVKM. V lost 6 bases to trimming and J lost 1 base; unmatched junction nucleotides: 7. The CDR3 here is CASRPGQGTNTEAFF. CDR3 sequence (DNA): TGTGCCAGCAGACCTGGACAGGGAACGAACACTGAAGCTTTCTTT.

As regards this clonotype: The germline gene is not matched at one end of the junction; a read error may be the cause. CDR3 residues: CVSSQDRGGRETQYF. In DNA, the CDR3 is TGCGTCAGCAGCCAAGACAGGGGAGGTCGAGAGACCCAGTACTTC. V usage is TRBV4-1 and J usage is TRBJ2-5, with 8 bases identical to TRBD1. This CDR3 comprises 15 residues. CDR1 is MGHRA and CDR2 is YSYEKL in the germline V gene.

The rearrangement joins TRBV24-1 to TRBJ2-1; weak D call: TRBD2 (5 bases). Deletions cut 2 bases from V and 10 bases from J, with 8 bases between. Germline CDR1 is KGHDR and CDR2 is SFDVKD. The CDR3 totals 12 residues. The CDR3 DNA sequence: TGTGCCACCAGTGATTGGGGAGCGGAGCAGTTCTTC. Translated: CATSDWGAEQFF.